One sample yielded the 16 T cell receptor beta chains listed below, sequenced in a study of T cell responses to AZD1222 COVID-19 vaccine. The assay was immunoSEQ multiplex PCR, and TCRdb's table has in-frame clones only and misses some. This sample has roughly 42,000 clones, with around 80% found just once. Sequenced here: peripheral blood, sampled on day 0 of AZD1222 vaccination. The receptor set was obtained from an adult in good health.

V and J are TRBV4-1 and TRBJ1-1; TRBD1 aligns across 9 bases. CDR1 and CDR2 from the germline V gene are MGHRA and YSYEKL. This CDR3 has 14 amino acids. Trimming removed 3 bases from V and 6 bases from J; junction bases left unmatched: 5. In nucleotides, the CDR3 is TGCGCCAGCAGCCAGGACAGGGGAAAGGCTGAAGCTTTCTTT. Amino acid sequence: CASSQDRGKAEAFF.

The chain combines TRBV21-1 with TRBJ2-5; the table's D call, TRBD1, was not checked against the DNA. TRBV21-1 corresponds to a pseudogene. The CDR3 spans 17 residues. The CDR3 DNA follows: TGTGCCAGCAGCAAAACGGCTAGGGTGACAGATCAAGAGACCCAGTACTTC. Translated, it gives CASSKTARVTDQETQYF.

The V and J genes are TRBV6-1 and TRBJ2-7; 9 bases are a match to TRBD1. Per the germline V gene, CDR1 is MNHNS and CDR2 is SASEGT. The length of the CDR3 is 14 residues. Trimming at V came to 3 bases and at J to 3 bases, leaving 3 bases not matched to a gene. CDR3 bases: TGTGCCAGCAGTGAGGACAGGGGCGGCTACGAGCAGTACTTC. Its protein is CASSEDRGGYEQYF.

This chain uses TRBV24-1 with TRBJ1-3, with a tentative D call TRBD1 (5 bases). V was cut by 6 bases and J by 2 bases, with 10 bases left in between. This CDR3 contains 14 residues. From germline, CDR1 is KGHDR and CDR2 SFDVKD. The chain's CDR3 is CATSRQGTGNTIYF. CDR3 sequence (DNA): TGTGCCACCAGTCGTCAGGGAACTGGAAACACCATATATTTT.

The V call is TRBV10-3, the J call TRBJ1-3; the D is unclear. With 5 bases removed from V and 4 bases from J, the gap between germline ends came to 12 bases. CDR3 length equals 14 residues. Germline V gene data show CDR1 as ENHRY and CDR2 as SYGVKD. CDR3 protein: CAISSGPPGNTIYF. In DNA, the CDR3 is TGTGCCATCAGTTCCGGACCCCCGGGAAACACCATATATTTT.

The gene calls are TRBV2 and TRBJ1-2; a possible D gene is TRBD1 (5 bases). Trimming pared 3 bases from V and 0 bases from J, leaving 8 bases between. The CDR3 totals 14 residues. Germline V gene data show CDR1 as SNHLY and CDR2 as FYNNEI. In nucleotides, the CDR3 is TGTGCCAGCAGTGATACAGGAGCTAACTATGGCTACACCTTC. It translates to CASSDTGANYGYTF.

J is TRBJ2-2 and V is TRBV9, with D perhaps TRBD2 (6 bases). V lost 3 bases to trimming and J lost 3 bases, with 18 bases between them. The CDR3 sequence is 17 residues long. Germline V CDR1 and CDR2: SGDLS, YYNGEE. DNA for the CDR3: TGTGCCAGCAGCGGAGGGAGGAGGCAAAGTCACACCGGGGAGCTGTTTTTT. It is translated as CASSGGRRQSHTGELFF.

The chain uses TRBV11-3 and TRBJ2-3; D not certain. V was trimmed by 0 bases and J by 5 bases, leaving 6 bases between them. This CDR3 is 13 amino acids long. From germline, CDR1 is SGHNT and CDR2 YENEEA. DNA for the CDR3: TGTGCCAGCAGCTTAGAAGGGCGAGATACGCAGTATTTT. Its translation is CASSLEGRDTQYF.

The chain has TRBV30 and TRBJ2-7; no definite D call. V was shortened by 8 bases and J by 0 bases, with 17 bases between the two germline ends. The CDR3 consists of 14 residues. Germline V gene sequence: CDR1 GTSNPN, CDR2 SVGIG (reference sequence). This CDR3 reads CAGSPSYSSYEQYF. DNA of the CDR3: TGTGCCGGGTCTCCCTCTTATAGCTCCTACGAGCAGTACTTC.

The V call is TRBV19, the J call TRBJ1-2; D gene uncertain. This CDR3 is built from 14 residues. The germline V gene encodes CDR1 LNHDA and CDR2 SQIVND (reference sequence). With 5 bases removed from V and 0 bases from J, the gap between germline ends came to 10 bases. The CDR3 is CASSADRANYGYTF. The DNA for the CDR3 is TGTGCCAGTAGTGCGGACCGAGCTAACTATGGCTACACCTTC.

The V and J genes are TRBV4-2 and TRBJ1-3; 8 bases are a match to TRBD1. The germline V gene encodes CDR1 LGHNA and CDR2 YNFKEQ. V was clipped by 3 bases and J by 2 bases; unmatched bases: 9. The CDR3 totals 17 residues. CDR3 region: CASSHLEETGAGNTIYF. In DNA, the CDR3 is TGTGCCAGCAGCCATTTAGAAGAGACAGGGGCTGGAAACACCATATATTTT.

The count of this clone is one. The chain combines TRBV5-1 with TRBJ1-4; no definite D call. The germline V gene encodes CDR1 SGHRS and CDR2 YFSETQ. V lost 3 bases, J lost 5 bases, and 17 bases lay in between. The CDR3 is 16 amino acids. The CDR3 coding sequence is TGCGCCAGCAGCTACGCCTTGGACGGAAGCAATGAAAAACTGTTTTTT. Amino acid sequence: CASSYALDGSNEKLFF.

This chain uses TRBV5-1 with TRBJ1-1; no definite D call. This CDR3 spans 12 amino acids. Deletions cut 2 bases from V and 1 base from J, with 3 bases between. CDR1 and CDR2 from the germline V gene are SGHRS and YFSETQ. The CDR3 is CASSFGNTEAFF. The CDR3 nucleotides are TGCGCCAGCAGCTTCGGGAACACTGAAGCTTTCTTT.

This clone appeared a few times. V and J are TRBV29-1 and TRBJ1-1, with D perhaps TRBD1 (5 bases). Germline V lookup: CDR1 SQVTM, CDR2 ANQGSEA. The CDR3 covers 12 residues. V was pared by 7 bases and J by 1 base, with 10 bases between. DNA of the CDR3: TGCAGCGGCGGACAACCGAACACTGAAGCTTTCTTT. It translates to CSGGQPNTEAFF.

V usage is TRBV3-1 (or the pseudogene TRBV3-2) and J usage is TRBJ1-3; maybe TRBD1 (6 bases). Germline CDR1 and CDR2: LGHDT and YNNKEL (reference sequence). The CDR3 spans 13 residues. Trimming removed 5 bases from V and 4 bases from J, with 9 bases in between. CDR3 loop: CASSGDIGNTIYF. The CDR3 nucleotides are TGTGCCAGCAGCGGGGACATCGGAAACACCATATATTTT.

The chain recombines TRBV5-1 with TRBJ2-7; tentatively, D is TRBD2 (6 bases). Per the germline V gene, CDR1 is SGHRS and CDR2 is YFSETQ. This CDR3 contains 17 residues. With 0 bases removed from V and 2 bases from J, the gap between germline ends came to 18 bases. CDR3 protein: CASSLEAGTYATYEQYF. The DNA of the CDR3 is TGCGCCAGCAGCTTGGAAGCTGGGACTTATGCCACCTACGAGCAGTACTTC.